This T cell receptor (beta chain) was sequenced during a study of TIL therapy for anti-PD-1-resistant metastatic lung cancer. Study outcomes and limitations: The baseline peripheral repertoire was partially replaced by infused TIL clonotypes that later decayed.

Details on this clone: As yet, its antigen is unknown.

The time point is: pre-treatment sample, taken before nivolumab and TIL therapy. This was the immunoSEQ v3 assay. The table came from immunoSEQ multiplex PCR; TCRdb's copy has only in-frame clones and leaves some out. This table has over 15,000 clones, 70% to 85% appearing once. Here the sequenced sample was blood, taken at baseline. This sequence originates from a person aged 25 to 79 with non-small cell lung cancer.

The CDR3 is CASSDGWGGSVGTDTQYF. The CDR3 nucleotides read TGCGCCAGCAGTGATGGGTGGGGGGGCAGTGTCGGCACAGATACGCAGTATTTT. The chain carries TRBV10-2 and TRBJ2-3; the D gene is possibly TRBD2 (7 bases). V shed 3 bases and J shed 1 base, with 20 bases lying between them. Germline CDR1 and CDR2: WSHSY and SAAADI. The CDR3 sequence is 18 residues long.